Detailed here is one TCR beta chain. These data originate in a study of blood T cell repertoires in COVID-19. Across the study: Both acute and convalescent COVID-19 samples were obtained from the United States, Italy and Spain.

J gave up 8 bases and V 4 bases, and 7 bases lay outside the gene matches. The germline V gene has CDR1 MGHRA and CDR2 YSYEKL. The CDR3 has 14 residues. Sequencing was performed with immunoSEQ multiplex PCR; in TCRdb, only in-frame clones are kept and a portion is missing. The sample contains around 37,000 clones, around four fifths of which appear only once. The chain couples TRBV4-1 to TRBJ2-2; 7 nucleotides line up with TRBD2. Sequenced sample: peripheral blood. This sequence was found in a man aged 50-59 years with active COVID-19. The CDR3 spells CASSLERGAGELFF. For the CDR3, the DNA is TGCGCCAGCAGCCTTGAGCGGGGTGCTGGGGAGCTGTTTTTT.